This TCR beta chain was obtained from a study of T-cell memory formation after mild COVID-19. Study at large: TCR clusters were mostly donor specific.

This clonotype was detected only a few times. As yet, its antigen is unknown. General study points: Clones shrinking between day 15 and 85 showed a balanced CD4/CD8 split, and those that grew later tilted toward CD4+. Shrinking CD4+ clones resided mostly in CM and EM, and CD8+ ones in EMRA.

Germline loops: CDR1 LGHNA, CDR2 YSLEER. CDR3 length: 15 amino acids. J gave up 5 bases and V 0 bases, and 4 bases lay outside the gene matches. Barcoded TCR alpha and TCR beta cDNA libraries with UMIs came from 5'RACE using constant-segment primers. MiXCR, applied by TCRdb to the 5' RACE reads, yields one record per CDR3 protein. The data show 500,000 to 650,000 distinct CDR3 sequences, 20% to 25% seen once. The sample taken for sequencing was PBMCs or a T cell subset sorted from them (not recorded which). This sequence was found in an adult woman who had mild COVID-19 (a few samples of this study predate the infection). Cell type and time point are not known. The chain recombines TRBV4-3 with TRBJ2-1; 7 nucleotides align to TRBD2. CDR3: CASSQDSGDHNEQFF. CDR3 nucleotides: TGCGCCAGCAGCCAAGACAGCGGGGACCACAATGAGCAGTTCTTC.